This entry lists 22 T cell receptor beta chains sequenced from one sample in a study of T cells in Graves' hyperthyroidism and ophthalmopathy. From RNA transcripts, TCR beta CDR3 regions were amplified. HTBI primers were the set used in a first-round RT-PCR of the TCR CDR3. TCRdb re-analysed the multiplex PCR reads in MiXCR, keeping a single row per CDR3 protein. This table has around 440,000 distinct CDR3 sequences, about 15% appearing once. Specimen: blood. These receptors were obtained from a woman between 18 and 29 years old with Graves' hyperthyroidism.

This clonotype has a count of ten or more. The gene calls are TRBV7-2 and TRBJ1-6, with no clear D. V dropped 1 base and J dropped 8 bases, with 15 bases sitting between them. Germline CDR1 reads SGHTA; CDR2 reads FQGNSA. The CDR3 consists of 16 residues. The CDR3: CASSLETGPSYSPLHF. CDR3 coding DNA: TGTGCCAGCAGCTTAGAGACGGGTCCGTCCTATTCACCCCTCCACTTT.

This clonotype was observed many times. V gene TRBV20-1 combines with J gene TRBJ1-4; TRBD1 might be the D (5 bases). The CDR3 sequence is 15 residues long. V lost 0 bases, J lost 4 bases, and 12 bases lay in between. In germline, CDR1 is DFQATT, CDR2 SNEGSKA (reference sequence). The CDR3 is CSARDWGLSNEKLFF. Written as DNA, the CDR3 is TGCAGTGCTAGAGATTGGGGGTTGAGTAATGAAAAACTGTTTTTT.

This clonotype was counted many times. This chain joins TRBV7-9 and TRBJ2-1; TRBD2 matches 7 bases. The CDR3 extends over 15 amino acids. Germline CDR1 and CDR2: SEHNR and FQNEAQ (reference sequence). V gave up 5 bases and J gave up 2 bases; unmatched junction bases: 6. The CDR3 region has the DNA TGTGCCAGCAGCGATCAGCGGGGCCCCTACAATGAGCAGTTCTTC. This encodes CASSDQRGPYNEQFF.

The chain recombines TRBV11-2 with TRBJ2-3, with 7 bases lining up with TRBD1. CDR1 SGHAT and CDR2 FQNNGV come from the germline V gene. J lost 4 bases, V lost 0 bases, and 7 bases had no gene match. CDR3 length equals 16 residues. The CDR3 loop reads CASSLDPAGGSDTQYF. CDR3 nucleotides: TGTGCCAGCAGCTTAGATCCCGCAGGGGGTTCAGATACGCAGTATTTT.

V gene TRBV27 combines with J gene TRBJ1-6, with D tentatively TRBD1 (5 bases). CDR1 is MNHEY and CDR2 is SMNVEV in the germline V gene (reference sequence). CDR3 length: 17 residues. Trimming pared 5 bases from V and 0 bases from J, leaving 14 bases between. The CDR3 loop is CASSMAGPSSYNSPLHF. CDR3 bases: TGTGCCAGCAGTATGGCAGGGCCGAGCTCCTATAATTCACCCCTCCACTTT.

The chain uses TRBV7-3 and TRBJ2-3; 12 bases are shared with TRBD2. Trimming removed 5 bases from V and 8 bases from J; junction bases left unmatched: 5. CDR1 is SGHTA, CDR2 FQGTGA, per germline. This CDR3 contains 14 residues. The CDR3 region has the DNA TGTGCCAGCAGCCCCCTAGCGGGAGGGAGTACGCAGTATTTT. Its translation: CASSPLAGGSTQYF.

CDR3 region: CASSVSSSTNEKLFF. CDR3 DNA: TGTGCCAGCAGCGTGTCAAGTTCAACTAATGAAAAACTGTTTTTT. The chain employs TRBV9 and TRBJ1-4; no firm D call. Germline CDR1 SGDLS, CDR2 YYNGEE. The V gene lost 2 bases and the J gene lost 0 bases, with 8 bases spanning the gap. The CDR3 loop spans 15 amino acids.

This clonotype was observed many times. This chain connects TRBV10-3 to TRBJ2-5, with 10 bases lining up with TRBD2. The V gene's germline CDR1 is ENHRY and CDR2 SYGVKD. The V and J ends lost 0 bases and 1 base, in that order; junction bases with no gene match: 8. CDR3 length equals 18 residues. CDR3 residues: CAISESSPTSGLQETQYF. The CDR3 region has the DNA TGTGCCATCAGTGAGTCGAGCCCGACTAGCGGGCTCCAAGAGACCCAGTACTTC.

Ten or more counts support this clonotype. The chain is built from TRBV6-1 and TRBJ1-5; D is uncertain. V lost 5 bases and J lost 0, with 11 bases in between. This CDR3 has 15 residues. The germline gives CDR1 MNHNS, CDR2 SASEGT. The CDR3 bases are TGTGCCAGCAGTTATACGGGTACTAGCAATCAGCCCCAGCATTTT. It specifies CASSYTGTSNQPQHF.

This clonotype was detected ten times or more. The rearrangement joins TRBV6-1 to TRBJ1-1; maybe TRBD1 (5 bases). The CDR3 runs 13 residues. V was clipped by 2 bases and J by 3 bases, with 7 bases between them. CDR1 is MNHNS and CDR2 is SASEGT in the germline V gene. In DNA, the CDR3 is TGTGCCAGCAGTGAATGGGGGTACACTGAAGCTTTCTTT. Protein product: CASSEWGYTEAFF.

This clonotype was recorded at least ten times. The genes are TRBV7-8 and TRBJ2-5, with TRBD1 matching 7 bases. This CDR3 has 12 residues. V was clipped by 6 bases and J by 13 bases; unmatched bases: 11. CDR1 and CDR2 (germline): SGHVS, FQNEAQ. CDR3 DNA sequence: TGTGCCAGCAGGCCTAGACAGGGCCCTCCGTACTTC. Its translation is CASRPRQGPPYF.

J is TRBJ2-1 and V is TRBV12-3 or TRBV12-4; 12 nucleotides agree with TRBD2. Unmatched junction bases numbered 6, after V lost 6 bases and J lost 9 bases. The length of the CDR3 is 14 residues. The chain's CDR3 is CASRATSGSGEQFF. The CDR3 DNA sequence: TGTGCCAGCAGAGCGACTAGCGGGAGCGGTGAGCAGTTCTTC.

The chain recombines TRBV6-2 or TRBV6-3 with TRBJ1-5; D not certain. Trimming took off 0 bases at V and 6 bases at J, with 15 bases between the two ends. Germline V gene lookup returns CDR1 MNHEY and CDR2 SVGEGT. This CDR3 spans 16 amino acids. CDR3 sequence (DNA): TGTGCCAGCAGTTACTCCGGATACCGGCAGCCTCAGCCCCAGCATTTT. Residues: CASSYSGYRQPQPQHF.

Note on this clonotype: The junction shows a germline mismatch at one end, possibly a read error. The chain has TRBV6-5 and TRBJ1-1; no definite D call. The CDR3 length is 19 residues. Germline-derived CDR1 and CDR2 are MNHEY and SVGAGI. As DNA, the CDR3 is TGTGCCAGCAGTTACTCGAGATGGCTGGGCCAGAACTTGAACACTAAAGCTTTCTTT. It is translated as CASSYSRWLGQNLNTKAFF.

This clonotype has only a few counts. The rearrangement uses TRBV11-3 and TRBJ1-3; TRBD1 might be the D (6 bases). Germline V gene lookup returns CDR1 SGHNT and CDR2 YENEEA. Between the trimmed V and J ends, which lost 5 bases and 11 bases, there was a span of 22 bases. The CDR3 sequence is 15 residues long. The CDR3 reads CASSTRQGQSLAIYF. The CDR3 region has the DNA TGTGCCAGCAGCACCCGCCAAGGACAGTCATTAGCCATATATTTT.

This clonotype came up many times. The chain links TRBV7-2 to TRBJ1-3; TRBD1 is a possible D gene (5 bases). This CDR3 has 16 residues. Germline loops: CDR1 SGHTA, CDR2 FQGNSA. V was clipped by 1 base and J by 4 bases, with 14 bases between them. The CDR3 is CASSLEIAGRGNTIYF. For the CDR3, the DNA is TGTGCCAGCAGCTTAGAGATCGCAGGGAGGGGAAACACCATATATTTT.

This clonotype came up many times. The chain links TRBV7-9 to TRBJ1-3; tentatively, D is TRBD1 (6 bases). Germline V gene data show CDR1 as SEHNR and CDR2 as FQNEAQ (reference sequence). V was trimmed by 6 bases and J by 4 bases, leaving 13 bases between them. The CDR3 covers 14 residues. CDR3 sequence (DNA): TGTGCCAGCAGACCAGGGGTTTTCGGAAACACCATATATTTT. Translation: CASRPGVFGNTIYF. The variable domain in full, with the rest retrieved from reference TRBV7-9 and TRBJ1-3, is DTGVSQNPRHKITKRGQNVTFRCDPISEHNRLYWYRQTLGQGPEFLTYFQNEAQLEKSRLLSDRFSAERPKGSFSTLEIQRTEQGDSAMYLCASRPGVFGNTIYFGEGSWLTVV.

The sample holds a few counts of this clonotype. V and J are TRBV12-3 or TRBV12-4 and TRBJ1-2; 9 bases are a match to TRBD1. Germline trimming cut 6 bases from V and 1 base from J; bases unmatched to any gene: 9. CDR3 length equals 16 residues. The CDR3 spells CASRRDRAHLNYGYTF. DNA of the CDR3: TGTGCCAGCAGACGGGACAGGGCCCACCTTAACTATGGCTACACCTTC.

This clonotype was recorded a few times. This may be a read error: a much more frequent sequence differs by one nucleotide. The rearrangement links TRBV3-1 to TRBJ1-6, with D perhaps matching TRBD1 (6 bases). The germline gives CDR1 LGHDT, CDR2 YNNKEL (reference sequence). The CDR3 consists of 12 residues. CDR3 sequence reads: CTSRRGGSPLHF. The CDR3 DNA reads as TGTACCAGCCGCAGGGGCGGTTCACCCCTCCACTTT.

This clonotype was seen ten or more times. This chain uses TRBV30 with TRBJ1-4; D not resolved. The CDR3 extends over 14 amino acids. Germline CDR1 is GTSNPN and CDR2 is SVGIG (reference sequence). Between the trimmed V and J ends, which lost 4 bases and 10 bases, there was a span of 19 bases. The CDR3 nucleotides are TGTGCCTGGACTTTGGGCCCCTCTCCCGGAAAACTGTTTTTT. Translating it yields CAWTLGPSPGKLFF.

This clonotype was recorded at least ten times. The chain combines TRBV6-1 with TRBJ2-7, with 7 nucleotides matching TRBD1. The V gene end was trimmed by 6 bases and the J gene end by 5 bases; junction bases not matched to a gene: 16. The length of the CDR3 is 16 residues. The germline V gene has CDR1 MNHNS and CDR2 SASEGT. The CDR3, as DNA: TGTGCCAGCAGCCCGATTTCCCTTAAGACAGGGCACGAGCAGTACTTC. It translates to CASSPISLKTGHEQYF.

This clonotype occurred many times. The chain is built from TRBV10-3 and TRBJ2-5; D call uncertain. Germline V gene sequence: CDR1 ENHRY, CDR2 SYGVKD. CDR3 length: 13 residues. The ends were cut back, 10 bases at V and 2 bases at J, with 14 bases in the middle. The CDR3 sequence is CATNPGSQETQYF. CDR3 coding DNA: TGTGCCACCAACCCCGGGTCTCAAGAGACCCAGTACTTC.